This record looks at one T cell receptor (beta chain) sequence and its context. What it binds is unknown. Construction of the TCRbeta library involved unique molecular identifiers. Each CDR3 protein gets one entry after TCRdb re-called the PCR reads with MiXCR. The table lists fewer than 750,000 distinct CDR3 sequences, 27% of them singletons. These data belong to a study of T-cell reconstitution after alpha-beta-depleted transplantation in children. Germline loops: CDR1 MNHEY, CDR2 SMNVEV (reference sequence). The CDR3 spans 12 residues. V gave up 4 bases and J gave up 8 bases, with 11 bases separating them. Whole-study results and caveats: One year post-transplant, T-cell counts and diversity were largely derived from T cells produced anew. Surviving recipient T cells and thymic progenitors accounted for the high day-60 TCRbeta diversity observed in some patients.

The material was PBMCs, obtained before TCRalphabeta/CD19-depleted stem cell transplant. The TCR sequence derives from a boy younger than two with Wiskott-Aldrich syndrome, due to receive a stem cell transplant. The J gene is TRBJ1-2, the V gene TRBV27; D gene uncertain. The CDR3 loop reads CASSSERGGYTF. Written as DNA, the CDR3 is TGTGCCAGCAGTTCGGAACGAGGCGGCTACACCTTC.